The clone carrying this T cell receptor beta chain was counted between two and nine times. The record originates from a study of beta chain features in type 1 diabetes. Germline CDR1 reads SEHNR; CDR2 reads FQNEAQ (reference sequence). Trimming at V came to 5 bases and at J to 2 bases, leaving 5 bases not matched to a gene. The CDR3 has 15 residues. What was sequenced were expressed TCRB transcripts, since all of the isolated RNA had been reverse transcribed. This table comes from immunoSEQ multiplex PCR, and its TCRdb copy is limited to in-frame clones, with some not included. There are 810,000 or so clones in the sample; roughly 15% occur only once, and about 0.025% lies in the top ten.

The specimen was naive CD4+ T cells from blood. The source is a woman aged 18-35 years in good health. V is TRBV7-9 and J is TRBJ2-1, with TRBD2 matching over 8 bases. The CDR3 region is CASSLLAATYNEQFF. The CDR3, as DNA: TGTGCCAGCAGCCTACTAGCGGCCACCTACAATGAGCAGTTCTTC.